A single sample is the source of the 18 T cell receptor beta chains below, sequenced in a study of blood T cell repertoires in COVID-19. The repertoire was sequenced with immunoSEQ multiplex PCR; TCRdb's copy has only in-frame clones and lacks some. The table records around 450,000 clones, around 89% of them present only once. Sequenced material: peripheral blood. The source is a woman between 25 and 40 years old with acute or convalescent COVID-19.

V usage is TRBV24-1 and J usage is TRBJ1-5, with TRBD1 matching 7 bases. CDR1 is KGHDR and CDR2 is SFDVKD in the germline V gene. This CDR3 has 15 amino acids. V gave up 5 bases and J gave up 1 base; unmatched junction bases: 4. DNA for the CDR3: TGTGCCACCAGTGGCCCGACAGGGAGCAATCAGCCCCAGCATTTT. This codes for CATSGPTGSNQPQHF.

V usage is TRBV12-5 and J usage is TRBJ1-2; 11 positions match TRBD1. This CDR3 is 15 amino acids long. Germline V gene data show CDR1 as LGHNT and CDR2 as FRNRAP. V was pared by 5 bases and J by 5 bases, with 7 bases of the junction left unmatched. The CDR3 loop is CASGPGQGARYGYTF. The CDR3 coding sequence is TGTGCTAGTGGTCCCGGACAGGGGGCTCGGTATGGCTACACCTTC.

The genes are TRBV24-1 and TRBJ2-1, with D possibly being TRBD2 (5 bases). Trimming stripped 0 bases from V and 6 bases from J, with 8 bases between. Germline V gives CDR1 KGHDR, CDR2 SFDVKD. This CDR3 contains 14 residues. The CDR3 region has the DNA TGTGCCACCAGTGATTTGGAAAGCGGCAATGAGCAGTTCTTC. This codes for CATSDLESGNEQFF.

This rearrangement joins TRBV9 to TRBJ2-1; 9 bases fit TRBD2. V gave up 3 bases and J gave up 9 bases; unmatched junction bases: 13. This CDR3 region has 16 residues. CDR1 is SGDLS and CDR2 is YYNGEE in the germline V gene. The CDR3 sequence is CASSDPSGGPGGEQFF. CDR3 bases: TGTGCCAGCAGCGACCCCAGCGGGGGGCCCGGAGGTGAGCAGTTCTTC.

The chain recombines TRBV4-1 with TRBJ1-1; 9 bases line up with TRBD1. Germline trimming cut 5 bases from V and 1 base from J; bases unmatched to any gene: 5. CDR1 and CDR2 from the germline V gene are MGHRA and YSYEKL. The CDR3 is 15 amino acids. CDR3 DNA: TGCGCCAGCAGCACAAACAGGGGGCGGAACACTGAAGCTTTCTTT. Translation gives CASSTNRGRNTEAFF.

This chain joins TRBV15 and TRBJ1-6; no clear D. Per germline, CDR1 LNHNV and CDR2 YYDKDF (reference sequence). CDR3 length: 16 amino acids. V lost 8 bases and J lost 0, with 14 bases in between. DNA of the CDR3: TGTGCCACCCCCGTTAACGAGATCTCCTATAATTCACCCCTCCACTTT. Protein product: CATPVNEISYNSPLHF.

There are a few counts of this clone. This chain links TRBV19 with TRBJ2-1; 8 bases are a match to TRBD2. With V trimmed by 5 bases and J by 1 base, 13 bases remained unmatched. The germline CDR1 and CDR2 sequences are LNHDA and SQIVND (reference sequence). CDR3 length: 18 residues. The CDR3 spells CASSPRVVAGTSYNEQFF. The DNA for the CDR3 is TGTGCCAGTAGTCCTCGGGTGGTAGCGGGAACTTCCTACAATGAGCAGTTCTTC.

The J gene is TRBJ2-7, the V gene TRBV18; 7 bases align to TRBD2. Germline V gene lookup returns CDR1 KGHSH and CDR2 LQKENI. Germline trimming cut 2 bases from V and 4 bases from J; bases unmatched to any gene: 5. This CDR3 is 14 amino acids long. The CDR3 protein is CASSPVGTNYEQYF. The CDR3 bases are TGTGCCAGCTCACCAGTAGGGACTAATTACGAGCAGTACTTC.

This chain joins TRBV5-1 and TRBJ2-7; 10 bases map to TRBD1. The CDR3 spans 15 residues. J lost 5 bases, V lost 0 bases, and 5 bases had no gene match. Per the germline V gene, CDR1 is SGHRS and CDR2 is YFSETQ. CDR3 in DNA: TGCGCCAGCAGCTTGGCCGGGACAGGGGTCCACGAGCAGTACTTC. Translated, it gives CASSLAGTGVHEQYF.

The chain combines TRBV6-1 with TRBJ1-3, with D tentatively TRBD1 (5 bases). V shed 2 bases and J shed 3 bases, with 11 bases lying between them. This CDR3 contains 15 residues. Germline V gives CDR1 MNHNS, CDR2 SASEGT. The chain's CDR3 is CASSESQGSGNTIYF. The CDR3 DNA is TGTGCCAGCAGTGAAAGTCAGGGCAGTGGAAACACCATATATTTT.

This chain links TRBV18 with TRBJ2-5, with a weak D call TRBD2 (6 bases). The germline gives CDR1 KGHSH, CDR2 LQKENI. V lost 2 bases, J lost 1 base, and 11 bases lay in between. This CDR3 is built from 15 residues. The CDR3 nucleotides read TGTGCCAGCTCACCAGGACGCGGGGCCCAAGAGACCCAGTACTTC. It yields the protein CASSPGRGAQETQYF. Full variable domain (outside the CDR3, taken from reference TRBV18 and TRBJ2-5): NAGVMQNPRHLVRRRGQEARLRCSPMKGHSHVYWYRQLPEEGLKFMVYLQKENIIDESGMPKERFSAEFPKEGPSILRIQQVVRGDSAAYFCASSPGRGAQETQYFGPGTRLLVL.

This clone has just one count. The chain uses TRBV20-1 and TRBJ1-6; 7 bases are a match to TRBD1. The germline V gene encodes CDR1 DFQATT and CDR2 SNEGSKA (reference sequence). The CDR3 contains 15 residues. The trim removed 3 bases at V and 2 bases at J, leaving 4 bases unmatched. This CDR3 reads CSASPQGTYNSPLHF. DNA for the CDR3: TGCAGTGCTAGTCCACAGGGGACCTATAATTCACCCCTCCACTTT.

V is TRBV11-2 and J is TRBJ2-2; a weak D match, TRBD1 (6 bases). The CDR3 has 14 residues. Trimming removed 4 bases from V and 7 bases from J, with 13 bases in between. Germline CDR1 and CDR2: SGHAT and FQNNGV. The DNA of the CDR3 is TGTGCCAGCAGCTCCCCGCAGGGGATCGGGGAGCTGTTTTTT. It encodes CASSSPQGIGELFF.

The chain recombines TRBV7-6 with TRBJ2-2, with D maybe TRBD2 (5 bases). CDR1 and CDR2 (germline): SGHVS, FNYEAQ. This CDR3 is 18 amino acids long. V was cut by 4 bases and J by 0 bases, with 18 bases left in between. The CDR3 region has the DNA TGTGCCAGCAGCTCAGTGGGCGAAGGAGGCGCGAACACCGGGGAGCTGTTTTTT. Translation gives CASSSVGEGGANTGELFF.

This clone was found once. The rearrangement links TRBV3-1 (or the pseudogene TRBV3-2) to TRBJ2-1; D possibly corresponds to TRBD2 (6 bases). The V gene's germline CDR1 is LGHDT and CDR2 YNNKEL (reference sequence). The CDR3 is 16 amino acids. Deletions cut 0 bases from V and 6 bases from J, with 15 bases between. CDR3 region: CASSQESLGGINEQFF. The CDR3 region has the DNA TGTGCCAGCAGCCAAGAAAGCCTAGGAGGGATCAATGAGCAGTTCTTC.

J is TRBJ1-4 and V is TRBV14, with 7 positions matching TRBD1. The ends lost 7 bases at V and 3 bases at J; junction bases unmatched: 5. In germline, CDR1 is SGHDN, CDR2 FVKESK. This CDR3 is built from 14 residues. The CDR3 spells CASKSQGANEKLFF. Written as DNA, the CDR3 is TGTGCCAGCAAGTCCCAGGGGGCTAATGAAAAACTGTTTTTT.

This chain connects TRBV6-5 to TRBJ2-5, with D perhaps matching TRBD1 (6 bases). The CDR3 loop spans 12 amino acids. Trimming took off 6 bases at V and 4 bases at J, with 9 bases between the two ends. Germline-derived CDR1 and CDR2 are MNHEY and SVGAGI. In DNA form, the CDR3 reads TGTGCCAGCAGCTTGGACAGAGAGACCCAGTACTTC. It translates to CASSLDRETQYF.

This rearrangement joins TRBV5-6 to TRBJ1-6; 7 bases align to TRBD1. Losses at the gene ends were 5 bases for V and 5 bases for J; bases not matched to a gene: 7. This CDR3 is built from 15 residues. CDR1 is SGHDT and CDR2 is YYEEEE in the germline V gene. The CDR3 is CASSLSDRDNSPLHF. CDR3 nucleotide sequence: TGTGCCAGCAGTCTATCAGACAGGGATAATTCACCCCTCCACTTT.